One sample yielded the 26 T cell receptor beta chains listed below, sequenced in a study of spatial heterogeneity in lung cancer. MiXCR, run by TCRdb on the 5' RACE reads, gives a single entry per CDR3 protein. This table holds more than 25,000 distinct CDR3 sequences, approximately 5.6% found once. Time point described: blood at routine non-recurrence follow-up after resection. No cells were sorted before sequencing. The whole RNA sequenced was extracted from tumor, nontumor lung or frozen PBMC. The sample in question was PBMCs, obtained at follow-up. The receptors come from a male donor with early-stage non-small cell lung cancer.

Ten or more counts support this clonotype. V and J are TRBV7-8 and TRBJ1-1; D remains ambiguous. Trimming took 5 bases from V and 3 from J, leaving 10 bases between them. Germline loops: CDR1 SGHVS, CDR2 FQNEAQ. The CDR3 is 13 amino acids. CDR3 amino acids: CASSTTDDTEAFF. CDR3 in DNA: TGTGCCAGCAGCACCACAGACGACACTGAAGCTTTCTTT. Full variable domain (missing parts from reference TRBV7-8 and TRBJ1-1): GAGVSQSPRYKVAKRGQDVALRCDPISGHVSLFWYQQALGQGPEFLTYFQNEAQLDKSGLPSDRFFAERPEGSVSTLKIQRTQQEDSAVYLCASSTTDDTEAFFGQGTRLTVV.

The sample holds many counts of this clonotype. The chain couples TRBV7-2 to TRBJ2-5; D unresolved. CDR3 length: 13 residues. Germline CDR1 reads SGHTA; CDR2 reads FQGNSA. The germline V and J ends were trimmed by 3 bases and 5 bases, with 10 bases remaining between them. The CDR3 loop reads CASSFGRAETQYF. CDR3 nucleotides: TGTGCCAGCAGCTTCGGTAGGGCCGAGACCCAGTACTTC.

This clonotype was counted ten times or more. The CDR3 protein is CASSLERGASQPQHF. The CDR3 region has the DNA TGTGCCAGCAGCTTAGAGCGGGGGGCAAGTCAGCCCCAGCATTTT. J is TRBJ1-5 and V is TRBV7-8; D may be TRBD1 (6 bases). Germline CDR1 is SGHVS and CDR2 is FQNEAQ. The CDR3 totals 15 residues. Deletions cut 1 base from V and 6 bases from J, with 13 bases between.

This clonotype has a handful of counts. The chain carries TRBV10-3 and TRBJ2-7, with a possible D match to TRBD1 (5 bases). The CDR3 runs 13 residues. Trimming pared 4 bases from V and 4 bases from J, leaving 11 bases between. Germline V gene data show CDR1 as ENHRY and CDR2 as SYGVKD. The CDR3 reads CAISVTEPYEQYV. The CDR3 region has the DNA TGTGCCATCAGTGTGACAGAACCATACGAGCAGTACGTC.

Ten or more counts support this clonotype. The V call is TRBV6-1, the J call TRBJ2-2, with D possibly matching TRBD1 (6 bases). V was clipped by 8 bases and J by 1 base, with 14 bases between them. The CDR3 loop spans 15 amino acids. CDR1 is MNHNS and CDR2 is SASEGT in the germline V gene. The CDR3 nucleotides read TGTGCCAGCGACACCGGACAGCTGAACACCGGGGAGCTGTTTTTT. Translated: CASDTGQLNTGELFF.

This clonotype was picked up many times. This sequence joins TRBV7-3 and TRBJ1-1; perhaps TRBD1 as D (6 bases). V gave up 5 bases and J gave up 5 bases, with 15 bases separating them. Per the germline V gene, CDR1 is SGHTA and CDR2 is FQGTGA. The CDR3 is 14 amino acids. The CDR3 region is CASSPTGRGTEAFF. The CDR3 region has the DNA TGTGCCAGCAGCCCCACAGGGCGCGGAACTGAAGCTTTCTTT.

There are many counts of this clonotype. The genes are TRBV2 and TRBJ2-1, with TRBD1 matching 7 bases. V was clipped by 5 bases and J by 0 bases; unmatched bases: 7. CDR1 is SNHLY, CDR2 FYNNEI, per germline. This CDR3 comprises 16 residues. This chain's CDR3 is CASSLQGPSSYNEQFF. The CDR3, as DNA: TGTGCCAGCAGTCTACAGGGGCCCAGCTCCTACAATGAGCAGTTCTTC.

The sample holds many counts of this clonotype. The chain is built from TRBV9 and TRBJ2-7; D gene unclear. Trimming shortened V by 3 bases and J by 4 bases, and 5 bases separated the two germline ends. Germline lookup yields CDR1 SGDLS and CDR2 YYNGEE. There are 11 residues in the CDR3. CDR3 in DNA: TGTGCCAGCAGCGCCCAATACGAGCAGTACGTC. The encoded protein is CASSAQYEQYV.

The table lists this clonotype with a few counts. J is TRBJ2-6 and V is TRBV20-1; D call uncertain. Germline values: CDR1 DFQATT, CDR2 SNEGSKA (reference sequence). CDR3 size: 14 residues. V lost 0 bases and J 4 bases, leaving 7 bases between the germline ends. This CDR3 reads CSAREGSGANVLTF. The CDR3 DNA reads as TGCAGTGCTAGAGAAGGCTCCGGGGCCAACGTCCTGACTTTC.

This clonotype was counted many times. The chain couples TRBV20-1 to TRBJ1-2; D is possibly TRBD1 (5 bases). The V gene lost 3 bases and the J gene lost 3 bases, with 14 bases spanning the gap. CDR3 length equals 14 residues. Germline values: CDR1 DFQATT, CDR2 SNEGSKA (reference sequence). CDR3 DNA: TGCAGTGCTAGTTCGGGGGGATACGACTATGGCTACACCTTC. Translating it yields CSASSGGYDYGYTF.

This clonotype was observed at least ten times. The J gene is TRBJ2-1, the V gene TRBV12-3 or TRBV12-4; 15 bases align to TRBD2. CDR3 length equals 20 residues. Trimming at V came to 6 bases and at J to 0 bases, leaving 12 bases not matched to a gene. CDR3 loop: CASSPWGLAGGSGSYNEQFF. DNA of the CDR3: TGTGCCAGCAGCCCCTGGGGACTAGCGGGGGGCTCTGGCTCCTACAATGAGCAGTTCTTC.

V gene TRBV7-9 combines with J gene TRBJ2-3; D might be TRBD1 (6 bases). This CDR3 comprises 15 residues. Germline lookup yields CDR1 SEHNR and CDR2 FQNEAQ (reference sequence). Between the trimmed V and J ends, which lost 5 bases and 2 bases, there was a span of 14 bases. Here the CDR3 DNA reads TGTGCCAGCAGCCGCACGACAGGCATCACAGATACGCAGTATTTT. Protein: CASSRTTGITDTQYF.

This clonotype was seen at least ten times. The V gene is TRBV6-2 or TRBV6-3, the J gene TRBJ1-5, with D possibly being TRBD1 (6 bases). CDR1 MNHEY and CDR2 SVGEGT come from the germline V gene. V was pared by 7 bases and J by 5 bases, with 12 bases between. The CDR3 length is 13 residues. CDR3 loop: CASTWAGDQPQHF. In DNA form, the CDR3 reads TGTGCCAGCACCTGGGCAGGGGATCAGCCCCAGCATTTT.

This clonotype was recorded at least ten times. The chain recombines TRBV20-1 with TRBJ2-3, with D tentatively TRBD2 (5 bases). Germline loops: CDR1 DFQATT, CDR2 SNEGSKA (reference sequence). The CDR3 sequence is 15 residues long. V gave up 4 bases and J gave up 5 bases, with 19 bases separating them. DNA for the CDR3: TGCAGTGCTATCCCCCCACTAGGTTTAGGAGATACGCAGTATTTT. Encoded protein: CSAIPPLGLGDTQYF.

Within the sample, this clonotype is medium-sized. V is TRBV3-1 and J is TRBJ1-1; no clear D. The V gene's germline CDR1 is LGHDT and CDR2 YNNKEL (reference sequence). The CDR3 contains 11 residues. V dropped 5 bases and J dropped 11 bases, with 12 bases sitting between them. DNA for the CDR3: TGTGCCAGCAGCAATCAATTAACGGCTTTCTTT. Its translation: CASSNQLTAFF.

This chain links TRBV29-1 with TRBJ2-1; possible D gene TRBD1, 5 bases. V gave up 1 base and J gave up 0 bases, with 13 bases separating them. The CDR3 extends over 16 amino acids. Looked up from germline, CDR1 is SQVTM and CDR2 is ANQGSEA. The CDR3 DNA reads TGCAGCGTTGAAGTGGAACAGGTTAGCTCCTACAATGAGCAGTTCTTC. Translating gives CSVEVEQVSSYNEQFF.

This clonotype was seen once. Just one base apart from a much larger clone, this may be a read error. This rearrangement joins TRBV7-2 to TRBJ2-1, with D unclear. Germline values: CDR1 SGHTA, CDR2 FQGNSA. This CDR3 spans 9 amino acids. V was clipped by 8 bases and J by 16 bases, with 12 bases between them. The CDR3 loop reads CASRLPPFF. In DNA form, the CDR3 reads TGTGCCAGCCGCCTGCCCCCATTCTTC.

There are many counts of this clonotype. The CDR3 region is CASSQERAGGFKNIQYF. The CDR3 bases are TGTGCCAGCAGCCAAGAGAGGGCGGGAGGGTTCAAAAACATTCAGTACTTC. J is TRBJ2-4 and V is TRBV3-1; TRBD2 agrees at 9 bases. The CDR3 sequence is 17 residues long. The V and J ends lost 0 bases and 3 bases, in that order; junction bases with no gene match: 6. CDR1 and CDR2 from the germline V gene are LGHDT and YNNKEL (reference sequence).

The chain joins TRBV7-8 to TRBJ2-5, with D possibly matching TRBD1 (5 bases). Between the trimmed V and J ends, which lost 2 bases and 7 bases, there was a span of 20 bases. Germline loops: CDR1 SGHVS, CDR2 FQNEAQ. This CDR3 region has 16 residues. The CDR3 region is CASSLLRQGGSGTQYF. DNA for the CDR3: TGTGCCAGCAGCTTACTGCGCCAGGGTGGTTCAGGGACCCAGTACTTC.

This clonotype was counted ten times or more. The chain is built from TRBV12-5 and TRBJ2-7; 8 bases line up with TRBD1. Trimming cost V 0 bases and J 2 bases; bases outside gene matches: 9. Germline V CDR1 and CDR2: LGHNT, FRNRAP. CDR3 length equals 17 residues. Written as DNA, the CDR3 is TGTGCTAGTGGTTTGGTACGTCAGACAGGGGTGCCCTACGAGCAGTACTTC. Its protein is CASGLVRQTGVPYEQYF.

This clonotype was found many times. V and J are TRBV18 and TRBJ2-6; D uncertain. Germline-derived CDR1 and CDR2 are KGHSH and LQKENI. V dropped 4 bases and J dropped 0 bases, with 4 bases sitting between them. The CDR3 sequence is 14 residues long. CDR3 coding DNA: TGTGCCAGCTCACAGAGCTCTGGGGCCAACGTCCTGACTTTC. Its translation is CASSQSSGANVLTF.

Ten or more counts support this clonotype. The genes are TRBV3-1 and TRBJ1-1; D may be TRBD1 (5 bases). Trimming stripped 6 bases from V and 5 bases from J, with 19 bases between. The CDR3 runs 15 residues. CDR1 is LGHDT and CDR2 is YNNKEL in the germline V gene (reference sequence). The DNA for the CDR3 is TGTGCCAGCAGTCCAGAGTGGGGCGATGGGACTGAAGCTTTCTTT. Translation: CASSPEWGDGTEAFF.

This chain links TRBV2 with TRBJ1-5, with TRBD1 matching over 8 bases. This CDR3 has 15 amino acids. Losses at the gene ends were 3 bases for V and 2 bases for J; bases not matched to a gene: 3. The V gene's germline CDR1 is SNHLY and CDR2 FYNNEI. The CDR3 protein is CASSDRGLGNQPQHF. DNA of the CDR3: TGTGCCAGCAGTGACAGGGGGCTTGGCAATCAGCCCCAGCATTTT.

The sample holds many counts of this clonotype. The rearrangement uses TRBV5-1 and TRBJ2-3; 12 bases align to TRBD2. Germline trimming cut 6 bases from V and 4 bases from J; bases unmatched to any gene: 3. CDR1 SGHRS and CDR2 YFSETQ come from the germline V gene. This CDR3 is 14 amino acids long. CDR3 sequence: CASKTSGSADTQYF. CDR3 bases: TGCGCCAGCAAGACTAGCGGGAGTGCAGATACGCAGTATTTT.

This clonotype was counted many times. The rearrangement uses TRBV30 and TRBJ2-1; D is undetermined. Trimming shortened V by 2 bases and J by 8 bases, and 13 bases separated the two germline ends. The CDR3 has 13 amino acids. Germline CDR1 is GTSNPN and CDR2 is SVGIG (reference sequence). The CDR3: CAWSPLVVHEQFF. In DNA, the CDR3 is TGTGCCTGGAGTCCCTTGGTAGTTCATGAGCAGTTCTTC.

This clonotype was counted ten times or more. The V call is TRBV29-1, the J call TRBJ2-7; D is uncertain. The CDR3 totals 11 residues. Trimming left V 6 bases short and J 3 bases short, with 9 bases between. CDR1 and CDR2 (germline): SQVTM, ANQGSEA. This CDR3 reads CSVVYNYEQYV. The CDR3 DNA reads as TGCAGCGTGGTATACAACTACGAGCAGTACGTC.